A selection of T cell receptor beta chains follows, all from one sample in a study of OX40 agonist ivuxolimab in advanced cancers. Sequencing was performed with immunoSEQ multiplex PCR; in TCRdb, only in-frame clones are kept and a portion is missing. The data hold tens of thousands of clones, with 90% to 95% observed a single time. The sequences come from CD4+ or CD8+ T cells sorted from blood, collected in a trial of the OX40 agonist ivuxolimab. These receptors all come from an adult with an advanced solid tumor such as melanoma, head and neck, liver or kidney cancer. Both conserved end residues are part of each CDR3. D genes are given only for firm matches. The listing skips clone size in some rows; elsewhere it reads once, few, many or a size class.

D: .; V: TRBV5-1; size: .; J: TRBJ2-1; CDR3: CASSTRQGHGSEQFF; DNA: TGCGCCAGCAGCACAAGACAGGGTCACGGGAGTGAGCAGTTCTTC
D: .; V: TRBV30; size: .; J: TRBJ1-4; CDR3: CAWSGVRSREKLFF; DNA: TGTGCCTGGAGTGGCGTAAGGTCCAGAGAAAAACTGTTTTTT
D: TRBD1; V: TRBV10-3; size: once; J: TRBJ2-3; CDR3: CAISLRDRGADTQYF; DNA: TGTGCCATCAGTTTAAGGGACAGGGGGGCAGATACGCAGTATTTT
D: .; V: TRBV7-9; size: .; J: TRBJ2-6; CDR3: CASIPGANVLTF; DNA: TGTGCCAGCATCCCTGGGGCCAACGTCCTGACTTTC
D: .; V: TRBV6-5; size: .; J: TRBJ1-3; CDR3: CASKGSGNTIYF; DNA: TGTGCCAGCAAAGGCTCTGGAAACACCATATATTTT
D: .; V: TRBV7-2; size: once; J: TRBJ2-5; CDR3: CASSYLGNHQETQYF; DNA: TGTGCCAGCAGTTACCTCGGCAATCACCAAGAGACCCAGTACTTC
D: TRBD2; V: TRBV7-9; size: .; J: TRBJ2-1; CDR3: CASSIGIAGTDEQFF; DNA: TGTGCCAGCAGCATAGGGATAGCGGGAACAGATGAGCAGTTCTTC
D: .; V: TRBV30; size: .; J: TRBJ1-1; CDR3: CAWSVLPRQRNTEAFF; DNA: TGTGCCTGGAGTGTACTCCCCCGACAGCGGAACACTGAAGCTTTCTTT
D: .; V: TRBV15; size: .; J: TRBJ2-7; CDR3: CATSRGGRNPYEQYF; DNA: TGTGCCACCAGCAGAGGAGGACGGAATCCCTACGAGCAGTACTTC
D: .; V: TRBV5-1; size: .; J: TRBJ2-5; CDR3: CASSLGSTAQETQYF; DNA: TGCGCCAGCAGCTTGGGTTCGACTGCACAAGAGACCCAGTACTTC
D: .; V: TRBV7-8; size: .; J: TRBJ1-1; CDR3: CASSLGFGTWDTEAFF; DNA: TGTGCCAGCAGCTTAGGGTTCGGGACCTGGGACACTGAAGCTTTCTTT
D: .; V: TRBV4-3; size: .; J: TRBJ1-5; CDR3: CASSQDQNQPQHF; DNA: TGCGCCAGCAGCCAAGACCAGAATCAGCCCCAGCATTTT
D: .; V: TRBV2; size: .; J: TRBJ2-2; CDR3: CASSENSQGSGELFF; DNA: TGTGCCAGCAGTGAAAATAGTCAGGGGTCTGGGGAGCTGTTTTTT
D: TRBD2; V: TRBV5-1; size: .; J: TRBJ2-3; CDR3: CASSPSGSQPDTQYF; DNA: TGCGCCAGCAGCCCTAGCGGGAGTCAGCCAGATACGCAGTATTTT
D: .; V: TRBV5-1; size: once; J: TRBJ2-3; CDR3: CASSFDSRTDTQYF; DNA: TGCGCCAGCAGCTTTGACTCCAGAACAGATACGCAGTATTTT
D: .; V: TRBV7-9; size: .; J: TRBJ1-2; CDR3: CASRLNYGYTF; DNA: TGTGCCAGCAGACTGAACTATGGCTACACCTTC
D: .; V: TRBV7-3; size: .; J: TRBJ2-1; CDR3: CASSSPVGGLVVYNEQFF; DNA: TGTGCCAGCAGCTCTCCCGTTGGGGGGCTGGTGGTCTACAATGAGCAGTTCTTC
D: .; V: TRBV4-3; size: .; J: TRBJ2-5; CDR3: CASSTNHNQETQYF; DNA: TGCGCCAGCAGTACCAATCACAACCAAGAGACCCAGTACTTC
D: TRBD1; V: TRBV5-5; size: .; J: TRBJ2-7; CDR3: CASSRTGGSYEQYF; DNA: TGTGCCAGCAGCCGAACAGGGGGCTCCTACGAGCAGTACTTC
D: .; V: TRBV11-3; size: .; J: TRBJ2-3; CDR3: CASSLGGLTDTQYF; DNA: TGTGCCAGCAGCTTAGGGGGGCTTACAGATACGCAGTATTTT
D: .; V: TRBV27; size: .; J: TRBJ2-3; CDR3: CASSPGLAGDTQYF; DNA: TGTGCCAGCAGTCCGGGACTCGCCGGAGATACGCAGTATTTT